The T cell receptor (beta chain) described here comes from a study of graft-versus-host responses after intestinal transplantation. Study in general: Recipients uniformly received anti-thymocyte globulin induction, followed by tacrolimus and steroids for roughly 3 years.

A note on this clone: Its antigen is unidentified.

Regarding the study as a whole: Allograft clonal ratios (graft-versus-host to host-versus-graft) were high in patients who had graft-donor T cell macrochimerism. Maximum circulating GvH clone levels tracked with early post-transplant HvG decreases. Detection of GvH clones occurred in recipient marrow, and some had their first appearance in ileum or blood.

The germline gives CDR1 MNHNS, CDR2 SASEGT. This CDR3 has 15 amino acids. Trimming took 4 bases from V and 5 from J; bases not matched to a gene: 5. Only in-frame clones appear in the TCRdb table, and some are missing; sequencing was by immunoSEQ multiplex PCR. Counted here are about 82,000 clones, about nine tenths occurring once; the ten biggest clones make up about 0.1%. The gene calls are TRBV6-1 and TRBJ1-6, with 7 bases matching TRBD1. The clonotype comes from a human donor who received an intestinal transplant. Sequencing used unstimulated CD4+ T cells sorted from spleen or lymph node cells, obtained before intestinal transplant. CDR3 coding DNA: TGTGCCAGCAGTGGGCGGGACAGAGATAATTCACCCCTCCACTTT. Its protein product is CASSGRDRDNSPLHF.